Each of the 22 T cell receptor beta chains below was sequenced from the same sample in a study of blood T cell repertoires in COVID-19. Using immunoSEQ multiplex PCR, the repertoire was profiled, and TCRdb retains in-frame clones only, with some absent. The data contain just over 300,000 clones, roughly 89% of them singletons. Sequenced: peripheral blood. These receptors were obtained from a woman between 25 and 40 years old with COVID-19, enrolled during active disease.

This clone was observed once. The rearrangement links TRBV30 to TRBJ2-2; a weak D match, TRBD1 (6 bases). V gave up 3 bases and J gave up 7 bases, with 12 bases separating them. Looked up from germline, CDR1 is GTSNPN and CDR2 is SVGIG (reference sequence). This CDR3 comprises 13 residues. CDR3: CAWRPQGIGELFF. The DNA for the CDR3 is TGTGCCTGGAGGCCCCAGGGGATCGGGGAGCTGTTTTTT.

The CDR3 reads CASSYLGTRDTIYF. The CDR3 DNA is TGTGCCAGCAGTTACCTTGGGACAAGGGACACCATATATTTT. V gene TRBV6-5 combines with J gene TRBJ1-3; possibly TRBD1 for D (6 bases). V shed 2 bases and J shed 8 bases, with 13 bases lying between them. Germline V lookup: CDR1 MNHEY, CDR2 SVGAGI. This CDR3 spans 14 amino acids.

V gene TRBV23-1 combines with J gene TRBJ1-6, with D perhaps TRBD1 (6 bases). TRBV23-1 is an ORF, with its function uncertain. Deletions cut 6 bases from V and 4 bases from J, with 19 bases between. This CDR3 spans 17 amino acids. For the CDR3, the DNA is TGCGCCAGCAGCTCTTGCCGGGGGGCCAAATATAATTCACCCCTCCACTTT. Its translation is CASSSCRGAKYNSPLHF.

This chain joins TRBV4-1 and TRBJ1-4, with TRBD1 as a possible D gene (6 bases). Trimming left V 1 base short and J 2 bases short, with 17 bases between. The V gene's germline CDR1 is MGHRA and CDR2 YSYEKL. The CDR3 loop spans 18 amino acids. The DNA of the CDR3 is TGCGCCAGCAGCCAAGCCCGGATTTTCCAGGGGACTAATGAAAAACTGTTTTTT. Translated, it gives CASSQARIFQGTNEKLFF.

The chain is built from TRBV2 and TRBJ2-5; 8 nucleotides align to TRBD1. CDR1 and CDR2 from the germline V gene are SNHLY and FYNNEI. The CDR3 has 15 residues. Trimming cost V 3 bases and J 2 bases; bases outside gene matches: 5. The CDR3 region is CASSEGTGPQETQYF. CDR3 coding DNA: TGTGCCAGCAGTGAGGGGACAGGACCTCAAGAGACCCAGTACTTC.

The V gene is TRBV9, the J gene TRBJ1-4; unclear D gene. The CDR3 has 14 residues. Trimming took off 2 bases at V and 5 bases at J, with 10 bases between the two ends. The V gene's germline CDR1 is SGDLS and CDR2 YYNGEE. This CDR3 reads CASSVGQINEKLFF. In DNA form, the CDR3 reads TGTGCCAGCAGCGTTGGGCAGATCAATGAAAAACTGTTTTTT.

The rearrangement uses TRBV10-3 and TRBJ2-3; TRBD2 aligns across 7 bases. With 8 bases clipped from V and 0 bases from J, the junction kept 5 bases outside the gene matches. CDR1 ENHRY and CDR2 SYGVKD come from the germline V gene. The CDR3 runs to 14 residues. Written as DNA, the CDR3 is TGTGCCATCGCGGGAGCGAGCAGCACAGATACGCAGTATTTT. It encodes CAIAGASSTDTQYF.

This clone came up once. The DNA for the CDR3 is TGTGCCAGCAGCCAAGGTGTGGGGACATGCATATATAGCAATCAGCCCCAGCATTTT. It encodes CASSQGVGTCIYSNQPQHF. This chain links TRBV3-1 (or the pseudogene TRBV3-2) with TRBJ1-5, with a weak D call TRBD1 (6 bases). V was trimmed by 1 base and J by 0 bases, leaving 19 bases between them. Germline assignment: CDR1 LGHDT and CDR2 YNNKEL (reference sequence). The CDR3 runs to 19 residues.

The chain carries TRBV24-1 and TRBJ2-3; 10 nucleotides match TRBD2. Germline values: CDR1 KGHDR, CDR2 SFDVKD. J lost 10 bases, V lost 3 bases, and 9 bases had no gene match. The length of the CDR3 is 15 residues. CDR3 amino acids: CATSDLQRGGLAQYF. The CDR3 DNA reads TGTGCCACCAGTGATCTCCAGCGGGGGGGCCTAGCGCAGTATTTT.

The gene calls are TRBV7-2 and TRBJ2-5; the match to TRBD2 covers 9 bases. Germline V gives CDR1 SGHTA, CDR2 FQGNSA. The CDR3 has 13 amino acids. V lost 2 bases, J lost 9 bases, and 4 bases stayed unmatched. CDR3 protein: CASSLSSGVSQYF. Written as DNA, the CDR3 is TGTGCCAGCAGCTTATCTAGCGGGGTTTCCCAGTACTTC.

The CDR3 nucleotides are TGTGCCAGCAGCGGAGACAGGGTGACCTACGAGCAGTACGTC. Its translation: CASSGDRVTYEQYV. The chain couples TRBV6-4 to TRBJ2-7, with 7 bases fitting TRBD1. Germline loops: CDR1 MRHNA, CDR2 SNTAGT. The CDR3 has 14 amino acids. Germline trimming cut 6 bases from V and 2 bases from J; bases unmatched to any gene: 7.

CDR3 sequence: CASSVSQGQNTEAFF. The CDR3 DNA is TGCGCCAGCAGCGTTAGCCAGGGGCAGAACACTGAAGCTTTCTTT. The chain is built from TRBV5-1 and TRBJ1-1; perhaps TRBD1 as D (6 bases). Germline V gives CDR1 SGHRS, CDR2 YFSETQ. Trimming removed 4 bases from V and 1 base from J, with 14 bases in between. The CDR3 contains 15 residues.

This clone was observed a few times. J is TRBJ1-4 and V is TRBV19; 7 nucleotides match TRBD1. CDR3 length equals 15 residues. V lost 5 bases to trimming and J lost 0 bases; unmatched junction nucleotides: 3. Germline V gene lookup returns CDR1 LNHDA and CDR2 SQIVND (reference sequence). DNA of the CDR3: TGTGCCAGTAGTTTCGACAGGGCAACTAATGAAAAACTGTTTTTT. This codes for CASSFDRATNEKLFF.

The chain combines TRBV6-5 with TRBJ1-4; D unresolved. The germline V gene has CDR1 MNHEY and CDR2 SVGAGI. This CDR3 has 14 residues. Trimming took off 10 bases at V and 8 bases at J, with 20 bases between the two ends. CDR3 loop: CATSGWVASEKLFF. In DNA form, the CDR3 reads TGTGCCACCTCCGGGTGGGTTGCCTCAGAAAAACTGTTTTTT.

V usage is TRBV27 and J usage is TRBJ2-3, with D possibly TRBD2 on 6 matching bases. The length of the CDR3 is 16 residues. Germline lookup yields CDR1 MNHEY and CDR2 SMNVEV (reference sequence). With 5 bases removed from V and 0 bases from J, the gap between germline ends came to 15 bases. CDR3: CASSELAGTSTDTQYF. The CDR3 region has the DNA TGTGCCAGCAGTGAATTGGCGGGGACTAGCACAGATACGCAGTATTTT.

The chain has TRBV2 and TRBJ1-2, with D unclear. Germline V gene lookup returns CDR1 SNHLY and CDR2 FYNNEI. Trimming pared 0 bases from V and 8 bases from J, leaving 4 bases between. The CDR3 has 11 amino acids. This CDR3 is CASSEARGYTF. The CDR3 DNA reads TGTGCCAGCAGTGAAGCGCGAGGCTACACCTTC.

This clone came up once. J is TRBJ1-1 and V is TRBV5-1; 8 positions agree with TRBD1. Germline assignment: CDR1 SGHRS and CDR2 YFSETQ. V gave up 4 bases and J gave up 9 bases; unmatched junction bases: 14. The CDR3 totals 15 residues. CDR3 in DNA: TGCGCCAGCAGCGCGACAGGGGCACACCAAACTAAAGCTTTCTTT. This codes for CASSATGAHQTKAFF.

This clone showed up just once. The chain carries TRBV6-5 and TRBJ2-3, with TRBD1 as a possible D gene (5 bases). Germline V gene lookup returns CDR1 MNHEY and CDR2 SVGAGI. The V and J ends lost 7 bases and 5 bases respectively, with 16 bases between them. There are 14 residues in the CDR3. The CDR3 reads CASNRTPQLDTQYF. The CDR3 region has the DNA TGTGCCAGCAATAGGACACCGCAGTTAGATACGCAGTATTTT.

This clone was counted once. The chain has TRBV15 and TRBJ1-4; D might be TRBD1 (5 bases). The germline V gene has CDR1 LNHNV and CDR2 YYDKDF (reference sequence). The CDR3 sequence is 17 residues long. V was trimmed by 0 bases and J by 4 bases, leaving 15 bases between them. The CDR3 reads CATSRDSGREVNEKLFF. CDR3 bases: TGTGCCACCAGCAGAGATTCTGGCAGGGAGGTTAATGAAAAACTGTTTTTT.

The chain uses TRBV7-8 and TRBJ1-6; possible D gene TRBD1, 5 bases. This CDR3 region has 14 residues. The germline V gene encodes CDR1 SGHVS and CDR2 FQNEAQ. Deletions cut 2 bases from V and 10 bases from J, with 12 bases between. CDR3 sequence (DNA): TGTGCCAGCAGCTTACAGGGCCGGGGGTCACCCCTCCACTTT. Translation gives CASSLQGRGSPLHF.

The gene calls are TRBV10-3 and TRBJ1-2; maybe TRBD1 (5 bases). CDR3 length equals 16 residues. Germline values: CDR1 ENHRY, CDR2 SYGVKD. Trimming stripped 3 bases from V and 4 bases from J, with 18 bases between. DNA for the CDR3: TGTGCCATCAGTGACCCAACTGGACAAGGGCGCTATGGCTACACCTTC. It translates to CAISDPTGQGRYGYTF.

The chain couples TRBV11-2 to TRBJ2-3; possible D gene TRBD2, 6 bases. CDR3 length: 16 amino acids. CDR1 and CDR2 from the germline V gene are SGHAT and FQNNGV. V shed 4 bases and J shed 4 bases, with 18 bases lying between them. CDR3 sequence (DNA): TGTGCCAGCAGCTCCTACAACGGGGGTGCTTCAGATACGCAGTATTTT. This codes for CASSSYNGGASDTQYF.